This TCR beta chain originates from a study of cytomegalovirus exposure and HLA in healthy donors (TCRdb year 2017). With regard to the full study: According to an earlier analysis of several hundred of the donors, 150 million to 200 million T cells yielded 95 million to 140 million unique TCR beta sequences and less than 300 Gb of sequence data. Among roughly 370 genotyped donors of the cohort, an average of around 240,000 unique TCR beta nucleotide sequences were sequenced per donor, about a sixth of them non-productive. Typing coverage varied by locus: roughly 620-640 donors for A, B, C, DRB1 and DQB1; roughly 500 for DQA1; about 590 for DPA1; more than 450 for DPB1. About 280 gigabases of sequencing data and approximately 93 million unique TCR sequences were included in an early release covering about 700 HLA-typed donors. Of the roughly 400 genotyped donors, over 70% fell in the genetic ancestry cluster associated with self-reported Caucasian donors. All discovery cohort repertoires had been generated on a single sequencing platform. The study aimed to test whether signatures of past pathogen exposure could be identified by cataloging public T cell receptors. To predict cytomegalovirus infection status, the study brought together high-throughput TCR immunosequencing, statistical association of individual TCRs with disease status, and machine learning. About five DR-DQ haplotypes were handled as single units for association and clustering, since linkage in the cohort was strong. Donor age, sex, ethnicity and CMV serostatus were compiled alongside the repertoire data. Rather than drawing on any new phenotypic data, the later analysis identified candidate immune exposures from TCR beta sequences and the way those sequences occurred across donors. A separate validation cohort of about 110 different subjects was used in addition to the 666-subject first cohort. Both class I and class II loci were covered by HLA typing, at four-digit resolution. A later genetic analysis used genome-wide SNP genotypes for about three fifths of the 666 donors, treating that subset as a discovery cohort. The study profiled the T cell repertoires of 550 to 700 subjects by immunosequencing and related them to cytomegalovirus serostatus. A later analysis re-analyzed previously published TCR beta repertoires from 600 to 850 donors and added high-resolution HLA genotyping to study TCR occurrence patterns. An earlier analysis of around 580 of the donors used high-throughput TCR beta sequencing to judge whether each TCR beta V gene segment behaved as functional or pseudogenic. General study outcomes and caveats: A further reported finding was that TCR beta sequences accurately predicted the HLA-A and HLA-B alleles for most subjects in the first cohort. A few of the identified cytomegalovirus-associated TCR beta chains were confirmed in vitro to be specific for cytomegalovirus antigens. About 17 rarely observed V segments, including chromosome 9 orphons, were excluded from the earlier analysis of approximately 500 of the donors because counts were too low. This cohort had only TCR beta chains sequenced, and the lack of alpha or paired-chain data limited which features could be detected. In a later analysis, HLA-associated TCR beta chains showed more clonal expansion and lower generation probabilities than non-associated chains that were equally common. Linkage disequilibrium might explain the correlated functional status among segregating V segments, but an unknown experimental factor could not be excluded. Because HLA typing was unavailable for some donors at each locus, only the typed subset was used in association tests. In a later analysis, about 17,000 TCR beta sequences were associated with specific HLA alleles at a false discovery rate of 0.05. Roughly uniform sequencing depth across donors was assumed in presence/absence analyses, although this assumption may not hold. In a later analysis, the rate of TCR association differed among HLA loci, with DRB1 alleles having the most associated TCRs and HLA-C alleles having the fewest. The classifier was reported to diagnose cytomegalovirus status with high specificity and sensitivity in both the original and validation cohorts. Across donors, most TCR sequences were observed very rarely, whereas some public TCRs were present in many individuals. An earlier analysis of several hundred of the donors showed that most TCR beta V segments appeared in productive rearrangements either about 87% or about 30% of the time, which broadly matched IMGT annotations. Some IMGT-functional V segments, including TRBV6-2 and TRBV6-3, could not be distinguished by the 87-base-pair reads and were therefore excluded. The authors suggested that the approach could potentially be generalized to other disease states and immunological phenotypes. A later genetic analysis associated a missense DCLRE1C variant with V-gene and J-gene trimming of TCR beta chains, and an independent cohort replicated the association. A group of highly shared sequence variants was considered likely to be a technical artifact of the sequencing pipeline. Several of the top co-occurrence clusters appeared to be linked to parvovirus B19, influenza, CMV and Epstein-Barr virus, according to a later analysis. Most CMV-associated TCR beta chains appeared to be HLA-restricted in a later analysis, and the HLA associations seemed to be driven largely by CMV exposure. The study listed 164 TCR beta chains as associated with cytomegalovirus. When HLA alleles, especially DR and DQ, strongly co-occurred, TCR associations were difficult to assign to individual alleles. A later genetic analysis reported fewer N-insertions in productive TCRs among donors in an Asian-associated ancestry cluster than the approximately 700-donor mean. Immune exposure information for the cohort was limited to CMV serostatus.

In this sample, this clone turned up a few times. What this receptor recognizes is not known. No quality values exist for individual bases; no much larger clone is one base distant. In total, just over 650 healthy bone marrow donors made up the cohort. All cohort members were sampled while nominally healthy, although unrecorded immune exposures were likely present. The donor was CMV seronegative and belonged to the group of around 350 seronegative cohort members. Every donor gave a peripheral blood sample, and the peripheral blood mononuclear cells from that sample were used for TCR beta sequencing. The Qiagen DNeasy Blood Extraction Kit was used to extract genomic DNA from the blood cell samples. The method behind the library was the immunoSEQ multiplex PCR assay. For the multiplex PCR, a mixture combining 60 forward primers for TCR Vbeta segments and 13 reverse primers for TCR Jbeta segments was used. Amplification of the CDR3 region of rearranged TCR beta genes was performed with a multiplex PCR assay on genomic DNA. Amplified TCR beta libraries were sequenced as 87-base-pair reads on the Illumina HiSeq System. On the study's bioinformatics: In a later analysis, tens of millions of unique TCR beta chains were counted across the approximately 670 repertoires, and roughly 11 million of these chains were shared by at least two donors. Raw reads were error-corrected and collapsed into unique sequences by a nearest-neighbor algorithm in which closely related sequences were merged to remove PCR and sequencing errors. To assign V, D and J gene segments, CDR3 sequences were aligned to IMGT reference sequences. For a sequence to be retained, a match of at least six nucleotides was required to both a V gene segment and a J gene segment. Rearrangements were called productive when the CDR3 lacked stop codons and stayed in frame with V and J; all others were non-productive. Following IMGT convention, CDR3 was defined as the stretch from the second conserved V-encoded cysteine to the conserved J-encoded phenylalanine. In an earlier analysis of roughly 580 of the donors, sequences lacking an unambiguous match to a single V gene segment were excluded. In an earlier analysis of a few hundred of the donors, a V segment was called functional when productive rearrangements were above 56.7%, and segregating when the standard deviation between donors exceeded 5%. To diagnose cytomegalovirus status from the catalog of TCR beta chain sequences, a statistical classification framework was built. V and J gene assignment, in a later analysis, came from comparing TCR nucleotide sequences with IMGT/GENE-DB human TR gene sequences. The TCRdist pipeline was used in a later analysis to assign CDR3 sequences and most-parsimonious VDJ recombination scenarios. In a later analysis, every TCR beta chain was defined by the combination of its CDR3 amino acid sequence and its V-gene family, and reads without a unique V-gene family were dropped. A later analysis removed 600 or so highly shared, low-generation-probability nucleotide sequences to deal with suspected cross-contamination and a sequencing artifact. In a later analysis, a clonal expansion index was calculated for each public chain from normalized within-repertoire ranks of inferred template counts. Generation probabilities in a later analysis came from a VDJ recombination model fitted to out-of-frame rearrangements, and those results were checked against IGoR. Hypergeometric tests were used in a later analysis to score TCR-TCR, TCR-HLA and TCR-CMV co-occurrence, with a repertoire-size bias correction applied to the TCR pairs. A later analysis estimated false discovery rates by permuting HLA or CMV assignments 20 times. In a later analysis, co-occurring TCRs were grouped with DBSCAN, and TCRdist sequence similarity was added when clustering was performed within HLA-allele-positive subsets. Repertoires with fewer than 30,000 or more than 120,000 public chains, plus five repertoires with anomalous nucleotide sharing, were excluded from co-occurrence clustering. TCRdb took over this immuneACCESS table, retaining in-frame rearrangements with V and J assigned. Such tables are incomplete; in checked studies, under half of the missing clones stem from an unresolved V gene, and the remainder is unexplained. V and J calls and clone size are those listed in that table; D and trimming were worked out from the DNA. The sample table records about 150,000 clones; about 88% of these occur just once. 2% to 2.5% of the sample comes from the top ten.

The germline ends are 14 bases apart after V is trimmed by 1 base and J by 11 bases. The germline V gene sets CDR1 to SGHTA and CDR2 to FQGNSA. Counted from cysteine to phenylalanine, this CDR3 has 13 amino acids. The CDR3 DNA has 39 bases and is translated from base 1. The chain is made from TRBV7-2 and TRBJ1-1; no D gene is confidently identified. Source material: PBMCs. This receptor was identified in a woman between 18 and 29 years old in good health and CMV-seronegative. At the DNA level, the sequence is TGTGCCAGCAGCTTAGTCCTAGAGGTGACGGCTTTCTTT. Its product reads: CASSLVLEVTAFF.